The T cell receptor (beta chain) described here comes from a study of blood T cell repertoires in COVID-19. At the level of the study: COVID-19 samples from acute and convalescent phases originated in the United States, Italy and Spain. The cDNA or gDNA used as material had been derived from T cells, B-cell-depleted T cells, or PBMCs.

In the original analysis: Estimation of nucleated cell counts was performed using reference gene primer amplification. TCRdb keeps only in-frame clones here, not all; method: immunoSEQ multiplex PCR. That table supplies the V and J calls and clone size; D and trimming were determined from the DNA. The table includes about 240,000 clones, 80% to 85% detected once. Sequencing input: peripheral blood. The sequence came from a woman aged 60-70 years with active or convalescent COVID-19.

The CDR3 loop reads CASSVLVAGGRDTQYF. The CDR3 bases are TGTGCCAGCAGCGTTCTGGTAGCGGGGGGCAGGGATACGCAGTATTTT. This chain connects TRBV9 to TRBJ2-3; 10 bases fit TRBD2. Germline CDR1 reads SGDLS; CDR2 reads YYNGEE. V was pared by 2 bases and J by 6 bases, with 9 bases of the junction left unmatched. CDR3 length: 16 amino acids.